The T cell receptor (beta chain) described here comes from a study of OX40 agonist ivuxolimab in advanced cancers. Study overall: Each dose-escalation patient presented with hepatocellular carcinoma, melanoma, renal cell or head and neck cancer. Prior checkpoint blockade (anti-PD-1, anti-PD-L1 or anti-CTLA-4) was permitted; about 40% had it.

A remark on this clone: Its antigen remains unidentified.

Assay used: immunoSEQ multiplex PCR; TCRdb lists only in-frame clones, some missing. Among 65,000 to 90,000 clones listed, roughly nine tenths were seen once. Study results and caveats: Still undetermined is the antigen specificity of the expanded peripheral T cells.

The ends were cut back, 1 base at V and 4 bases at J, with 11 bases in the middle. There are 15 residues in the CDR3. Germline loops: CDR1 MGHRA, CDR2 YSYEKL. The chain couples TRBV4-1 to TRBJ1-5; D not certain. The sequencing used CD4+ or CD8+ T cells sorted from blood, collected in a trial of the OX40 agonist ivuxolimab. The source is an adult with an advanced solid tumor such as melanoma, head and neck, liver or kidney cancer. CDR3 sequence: CASSQGGPGNQPQHF. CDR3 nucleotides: TGCGCCAGCAGCCAAGGGGGTCCCGGGAATCAGCCCCAGCATTTT.